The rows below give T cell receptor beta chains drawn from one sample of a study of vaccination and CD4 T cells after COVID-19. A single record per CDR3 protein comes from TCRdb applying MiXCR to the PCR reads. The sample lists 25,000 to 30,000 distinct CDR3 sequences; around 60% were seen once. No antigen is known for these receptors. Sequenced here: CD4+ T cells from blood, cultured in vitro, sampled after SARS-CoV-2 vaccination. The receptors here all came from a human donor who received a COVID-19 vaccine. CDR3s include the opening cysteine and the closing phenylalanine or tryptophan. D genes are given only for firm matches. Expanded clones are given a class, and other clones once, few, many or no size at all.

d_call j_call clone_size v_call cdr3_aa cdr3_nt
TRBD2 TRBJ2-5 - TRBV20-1 CSARGTSGGIYETQYF TGCAGTGCTAGGGGGACTAGCGGGGGGATATACGAGACCCAGTACTTC
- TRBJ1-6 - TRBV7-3 CASSLMGSPLHF TGTGCCAGCAGCCTCATGGGCTCACCCCTCCACTTT
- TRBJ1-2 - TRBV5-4 CASSLDRERGYTF TGTGCCAGCAGCTTGGACAGGGAAAGGGGCTACACCTTC
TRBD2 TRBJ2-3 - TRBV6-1 CASSLAGPSTDTQYF TGTGCCAGCAGTCTAGCGGGGCCCAGCACAGATACGCAGTATTTT
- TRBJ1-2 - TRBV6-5 CASSYTGPSNYGYTF TGTGCCAGCAGTTACACAGGACCTTCTAACTATGGCTACACCTTC
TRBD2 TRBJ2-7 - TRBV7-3 CASSPARLAGGRPSFEQYF TGTGCCAGCAGCCCCGCCCGGCTAGCGGGGGGCCGTCCCTCTTTCGAGCAGTACTTC
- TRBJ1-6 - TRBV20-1 CSAREAGKNYNSPLHF TGCAGTGCTAGAGAAGCAGGGAAAAATTATAATTCACCCCTCCACTTT
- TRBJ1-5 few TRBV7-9 CASSFERLLYQPQHF TGTGCCAGCAGCTTTGAGCGCCTCCTTTATCAGCCCCAGCATTTT
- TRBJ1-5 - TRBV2 CASSGGEGSNQPQHF TGTGCCAGCAGTGGGGGGGAAGGGAGCAATCAGCCCCAGCATTTT
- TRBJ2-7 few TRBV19 CASSIGGDTSYEQYF TGTGCCAGTAGTATAGGGGGCGATACCTCCTACGAGCAGTACTTC
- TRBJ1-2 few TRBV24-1 CATSDETGTYGYTF TGTGCCACCAGTGATGAGACCGGGACCTATGGCTACACCTTC
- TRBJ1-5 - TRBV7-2 CASSLDGRALGNQPQHF TGTGCCAGCAGCTTAGACGGACGAGCCCTGGGAAATCAGCCCCAGCATTTT
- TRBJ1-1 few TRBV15 CATSRVGVQNTEAFF TGTGCCACCAGCAGAGTCGGTGTCCAAAACACTGAAGCTTTCTTT
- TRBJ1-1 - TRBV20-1 CSARGGSTFEAFF TGCAGTGCTAGAGGCGGCAGCACCTTTGAAGCTTTCTTT
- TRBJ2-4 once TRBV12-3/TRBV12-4 CASSYEQNIQYF TGTGCCAGCAGTTATGAACAAAACATTCAGTACTTC
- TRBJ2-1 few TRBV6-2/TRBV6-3 CASRGHRDTARSYNEQFF TGTGCCAGCAGGGGTCACCGGGACACAGCTCGCTCCTACAATGAGCAGTTCTTC
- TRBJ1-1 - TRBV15 CATSTGQAYNTEAFF TGTGCCACCAGCACGGGACAAGCTTACAACACTGAAGCTTTCTTT
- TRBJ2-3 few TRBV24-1 CATSARTDTQYF TGTGCCACCAGTGCCCGCACAGATACGCAGTATTTT
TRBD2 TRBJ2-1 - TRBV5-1 CASRFSGGLYNEQFF TGCGCCAGCAGATTTAGCGGGGGGCTTTACAATGAGCAGTTCTTC
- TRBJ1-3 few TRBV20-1 CSARDLQPRPSGNTIYF TGCAGTGCGAGGGACCTACAGCCTCGGCCCTCTGGAAACACCATATATTTT
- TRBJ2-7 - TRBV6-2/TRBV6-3 CASHDTYEQYF TGTGCCAGCCATGACACATACGAGCAGTACTTC
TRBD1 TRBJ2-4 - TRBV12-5 CASVEGARGKNIQYF TGTGCTAGTGTAGAGGGGGCCAGGGGCAAAAACATTCAGTACTTC
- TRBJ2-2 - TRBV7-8 CASSQAGELFF TGTGCCAGCAGCCAAGCCGGGGAGCTGTTTTTT
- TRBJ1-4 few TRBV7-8 CASSLMTSGATNEKLFF TGTGCCAGCAGCTTAATGACTTCGGGGGCCACTAATGAAAAACTGTTTTTT
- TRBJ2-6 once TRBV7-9 CASSLGQFRSGANVLTF TGTGCCAGCAGCTTAGGACAGTTTCGCTCTGGGGCCAACGTCCTGACTTTC
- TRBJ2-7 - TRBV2 CASSALSYEQYF TGTGCCAGCAGTGCGTTATCCTACGAGCAGTACTTC
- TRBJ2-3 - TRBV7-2 CASSPYGVRGNTQYF TGTGCCAGCAGCCCCTACGGGGTGAGAGGGAATACGCAGTATTTT
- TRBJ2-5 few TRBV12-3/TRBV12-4 CASSLEGGRETQYF TGTGCCAGCAGTTTAGAGGGGGGGCGGGAGACCCAGTACTTC
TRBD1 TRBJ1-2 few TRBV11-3 CASSLGPGGYGYTF TGTGCCAGCAGCTTAGGCCCAGGGGGCTATGGCTACACCTTC
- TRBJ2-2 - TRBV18 CASSQEAANTGELFF TGTGCCAGCTCACAAGAAGCGGCGAACACCGGGGAGCTGTTTTTT
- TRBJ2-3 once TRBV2 CASSAQLITDTQYF TGTGCCAGCAGTGCGCAACTGATCACAGATACGCAGTATTTT
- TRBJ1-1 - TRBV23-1 CASSQVVLGRRTVNTEAFF TGCGCCAGCAGTCAAGTGGTTTTGGGGAGGCGCACAGTGAACACTGAAGCTTTCTTT
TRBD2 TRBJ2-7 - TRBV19 CASSTSGSSYEQYF TGTGCCAGTAGTACTAGCGGGAGCTCCTACGAGCAGTACTTC